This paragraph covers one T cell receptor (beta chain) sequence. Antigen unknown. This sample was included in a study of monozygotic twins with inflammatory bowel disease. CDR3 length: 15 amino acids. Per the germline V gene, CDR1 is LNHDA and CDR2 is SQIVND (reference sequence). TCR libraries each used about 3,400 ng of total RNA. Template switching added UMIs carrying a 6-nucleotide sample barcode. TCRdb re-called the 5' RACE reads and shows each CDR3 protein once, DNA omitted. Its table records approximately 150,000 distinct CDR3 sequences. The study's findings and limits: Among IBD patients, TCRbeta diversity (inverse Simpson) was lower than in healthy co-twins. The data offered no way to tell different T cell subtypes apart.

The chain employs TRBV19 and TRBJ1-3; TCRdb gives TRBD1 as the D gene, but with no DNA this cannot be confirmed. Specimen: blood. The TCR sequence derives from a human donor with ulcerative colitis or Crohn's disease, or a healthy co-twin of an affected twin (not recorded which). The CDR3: CASSYPGHVGNTIYF.